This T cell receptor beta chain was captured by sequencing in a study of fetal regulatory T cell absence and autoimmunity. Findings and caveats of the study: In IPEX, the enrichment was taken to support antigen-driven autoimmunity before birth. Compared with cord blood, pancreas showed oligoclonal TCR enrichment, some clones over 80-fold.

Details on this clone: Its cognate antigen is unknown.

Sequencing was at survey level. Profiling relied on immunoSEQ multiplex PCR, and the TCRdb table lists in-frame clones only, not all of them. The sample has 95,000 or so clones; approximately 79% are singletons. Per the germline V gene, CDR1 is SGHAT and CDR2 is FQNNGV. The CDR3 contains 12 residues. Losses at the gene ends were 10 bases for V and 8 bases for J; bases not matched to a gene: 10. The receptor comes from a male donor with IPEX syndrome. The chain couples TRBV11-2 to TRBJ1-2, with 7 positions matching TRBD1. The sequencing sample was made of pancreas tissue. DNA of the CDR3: TGTGCCACCCAGATCACAGGGGACGGCTACACCTTC. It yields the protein CATQITGDGYTF.